The clone carrying this T cell receptor (beta chain) was observed a few times. Its antigen is not identified. These data come from a study of cytomegalovirus exposure and HLA in healthy donors. Findings and limits, study-wide: Segments of the TCR beta V type were, in most cases, productive about 87% or about 30% of the time in an earlier analysis. Available immune exposure information covered CMV serostatus only. Highly shared sequence variants in one cluster were likely a sequencing artifact. Roughly uniform depth of sequencing across donors was assumed in presence/absence analyses.

The primer mix had 60 Vbeta and 13 Jbeta primers. The protocol was immunoSEQ multiplex PCR, while the TCRdb copy is restricted to in-frame clones and leaves out a portion. Of about 150,000 clones in the sample, approximately 80% were seen once. This CDR3 contains 13 residues. With 1 base removed from V and 8 bases from J, the gap between germline ends came to 11 bases. Germline CDR1 and CDR2: SGHAT and FQNNGV. Source material: PBMCs. V and J are TRBV11-2 and TRBJ1-2; D not resolved. This clonotype was obtained from a male donor in good health and CMV-seronegative. The CDR3 region is CASSLVEGMGYTF. CDR3 nucleotides: TGTGCCAGCAGCTTAGTTGAGGGCATGGGCTACACCTTC.